Listed here are 30 T cell receptor beta chains from one sample, sequenced in a study of cytomegalovirus exposure and HLA in healthy donors. The PCR had 60 Vbeta and 13 Jbeta primers. Profiled with immunoSEQ multiplex PCR; TCRdb holds only in-frame clones, not every one. Found here are tens of thousands of clones, about 80% of them singletons; the top ten hold about 53%. The sequenced sample consisted of PBMCs. The source of these receptors is a man aged 50 to 60 in good health and CMV-seropositive.

V and J are TRBV5-6 and TRBJ1-1, with TRBD1 as a possible D gene (5 bases). V dropped 1 base and J dropped 6 bases, with 16 bases sitting between them. CDR1 SGHDT and CDR2 YYEEEE come from the germline V gene. The CDR3 length is 15 residues. CDR3 sequence reads: CASSLLGRGDAEAFF. CDR3 in DNA: TGTGCCAGCAGCTTGTTAGGACGGGGGGACGCTGAAGCTTTCTTT.

Here the CDR3 reads CASSQDELPSSGNTIYF. The CDR3 coding sequence is TGCGCCAGCAGCCAAGATGAACTTCCGAGCTCTGGAAACACCATATATTTT. The V and J genes are TRBV4-3 and TRBJ1-3; D remains unclear. Per germline, CDR1 LGHNA and CDR2 YSLEER. The CDR3 has 17 residues. The V gene lost 0 bases and the J gene lost 0 bases, with 12 bases spanning the gap.

J is TRBJ2-2 and V is TRBV19; 7 nucleotides agree with TRBD1. The germline CDR1 and CDR2 sequences are LNHDA and SQIVND (reference sequence). J gave up 3 bases and V 5 bases, and 12 bases lay outside the gene matches. The CDR3 extends over 17 amino acids. CDR3 bases: TGTGCCAGTAGTCCCCGGCGAAGTCAGGGGGACACCGGGGAGCTGTTTTTT. This codes for CASSPRRSQGDTGELFF.

The V gene is TRBV2, the J gene TRBJ2-7; tentatively, D is TRBD1 (5 bases). V lost 2 bases, J lost 5 bases, and 10 bases lay in between. Per the germline V gene, CDR1 is SNHLY and CDR2 is FYNNEI. This CDR3 contains 13 residues. The CDR3 loop reads CASSEWQGDEQYF. The CDR3 region has the DNA TGTGCCAGCAGTGAATGGCAGGGCGACGAGCAGTACTTC. Full variable domain (missing parts from reference TRBV2 and TRBJ2-7): EPEVTQTPSHQVTQMGQEVILRCVPISNHLYFYWYRQILGQKVEFLVSFYNNEISEKSEIFDDQFSVERPDGSNFTLKIRSTKLEDSAMYFCASSEWQGDEQYFGPGTRLTVT.

This clone turned up a few times. The CDR3 DNA reads TGCGCCAGCAGCCAAGATATGATCCTACTCATCGACAATGAGCAGTTCTTC. As protein: CASSQDMILLIDNEQFF. V usage is TRBV4-3 and J usage is TRBJ2-1; D call uncertain. This CDR3 contains 17 residues. Deletions cut 0 bases from V and 5 bases from J, with 17 bases between. The V gene's germline CDR1 is LGHNA and CDR2 YSLEER.

The CDR3 reads CASSLAEGRVGKLFF. CDR3 coding DNA: TGCGCCAGCTCCCTGGCGGAGGGGCGGGTTGGAAAACTGTTTTTT. The chain is built from TRBV5-1 and TRBJ1-4, with a tentative D call TRBD1 (5 bases). V lost 7 bases, J lost 10 bases, and 23 bases lay in between. Germline values: CDR1 SGHRS, CDR2 YFSETQ. This CDR3 contains 15 residues. Full variable domain (rest looked up from reference TRBV5-1 and TRBJ1-4): KAGVTQTPRYLIKTRGQQVTLSCSPISGHRSVSWYQQTPGQGLQFLFEYFSETQRNKGNFPGRFSGRQFSNSRSEMNVSTLELGDSALYLCASSLAEGRVGKLFFGSGTQLSVL.

The chain uses TRBV18 and TRBJ2-1; TRBD1 aligns across 8 bases. The J segment lost 2 bases and the V segment lost 4 bases, leaving 4 bases of the junction unmatched. Germline V gene sequence: CDR1 KGHSH, CDR2 LQKENI. The CDR3 is 15 amino acids. CDR3 nucleotide sequence: TGTGCCAGCTCACGACAGGGGAAGGCCTACAATGAGCAGTTCTTC. Translated: CASSRQGKAYNEQFF.

Worth noting for this clone: Its ends do not fully match the called genes, so a read error is possible. The chain joins TRBV7-3 to TRBJ1-1; 8 bases are shared with TRBD1. Germline values: CDR1 SGHTA, CDR2 FQGTGA. The CDR3 length is 15 residues. CDR3 nucleotides: TGTTCCAGCAGCTCCGACAGGGGAATGAACACTGAAGCTTTCTTT. Translating gives CSSSSDRGMNTEAFF.

The CDR3 is CASSPARVRTGRVSDYGYTF. The CDR3 DNA follows: TGTGCCAGCAGCCCCGCACGTGTCCGGACAGGGAGAGTTAGCGACTATGGCTACACCTTC. The chain links TRBV11-3 to TRBJ1-2; 8 bases agree with TRBD1. This CDR3 comprises 20 residues. J gave up 3 bases and V 5 bases, and 23 bases lay outside the gene matches. Germline CDR1 and CDR2: SGHNT and YENEEA.

This clone was seen a single time. The V gene is TRBV27, the J gene TRBJ2-1; perhaps TRBD2 as D (6 bases). The CDR3 length is 16 residues. Germline lookup yields CDR1 MNHEY and CDR2 SMNVEV (reference sequence). V lost 7 bases, J lost 2 bases, and 18 bases lay in between. CDR3: CASTSLWAGTYNEQFF. DNA of the CDR3: TGTGCCAGCACCTCCCTTTGGGCGGGGACCTACAATGAGCAGTTCTTC.

The CDR3 region is CAWSVLNYGYTF. The DNA of the CDR3 is TGTGCCTGGAGTGTACTTAACTATGGCTACACCTTC. J is TRBJ1-2 and V is TRBV30; the D is unclear. V was shortened by 0 bases and J by 1 base, with 3 bases between the two germline ends. There are 12 residues in the CDR3. Germline CDR1 GTSNPN, CDR2 SVGIG (reference sequence).

This chain uses TRBV7-9 with TRBJ1-1; a weak D match, TRBD1 (6 bases). V lost 5 bases and J 4 bases, leaving 11 bases between the germline ends. Germline loops: CDR1 SEHNR, CDR2 FQNEAQ (reference sequence). The CDR3 runs 13 residues. This CDR3 reads CASSQQGSTEAFF. In nucleotides, the CDR3 is TGTGCCAGCAGCCAACAGGGTAGCACTGAAGCTTTCTTT. Variable domain in full (rest from reference TRBV7-9 and TRBJ1-1): DTGVSQNPRHKITKRGQNVTFRCDPISEHNRLYWYRQTLGQGPEFLTYFQNEAQLEKSRLLSDRFSAERPKGSFSTLEIQRTEQGDSAMYLCASSQQGSTEAFFGQGTRLTVV.

This clone was seen a single time. This sequence joins TRBV7-6 and TRBJ2-3, with D perhaps TRBD1 (6 bases). Germline lookup yields CDR1 SGHVS and CDR2 FNYEAQ. Trimming shortened V by 8 bases and J by 1 base, and 19 bases separated the two germline ends. The CDR3 is 16 residues long. This CDR3 is CASSRRVAGGTDTQYF. The CDR3 nucleotides are TGTGCCAGCTCACGACGGGTGGCAGGGGGCACAGATACGCAGTATTTT.

This clone has just one count. The V and J genes are TRBV6-6 and TRBJ2-7; D is perhaps TRBD2 (5 bases). Between the trimmed V and J ends, which lost 4 bases and 4 bases, there was a span of 11 bases. The CDR3 is 13 amino acids. The germline gives CDR1 MNHNY, CDR2 SVGAGI (reference sequence). The CDR3 loop reads CASSSPPGYEQYF. CDR3 coding DNA: TGTGCCAGCAGTTCCCCCCCGGGGTACGAGCAGTACTTC.

About this clone itself: One end of the junction fails to match germline, which may point to a read error. The V and J genes are TRBV7-9 and TRBJ2-7; D is unresolved. Germline values: CDR1 SEHNR, CDR2 FQNEAQ (reference sequence). The length of the CDR3 is 12 residues. The CDR3: CSSSLEVGWQYF. Written as DNA, the CDR3 is TGTTCCAGCAGCTTAGAAGTCGGGTGGCAGTACTTC.

The chain links TRBV7-2 to TRBJ2-2, with a weak D call TRBD2 (5 bases). Between the trimmed V and J ends, which lost 4 bases and 4 bases, there was a span of 19 bases. CDR1 is SGHTA, CDR2 FQGNSA, per germline. The CDR3 is 17 residues long. CDR3 sequence: CASSSSRARAATGELFF. Written as DNA, the CDR3 is TGTGCCAGCAGCTCCAGCCGGGCGCGGGCCGCCACCGGGGAGCTGTTTTTT.

The chain joins TRBV4-1 to TRBJ2-7; TRBD2 matches 8 bases. Germline values: CDR1 MGHRA, CDR2 YSYEKL. Trimming took 1 base from V and 3 from J; bases not matched to a gene: 5. The CDR3 is 15 amino acids. CDR3: CASSQGLAGVYEQYF. The CDR3 DNA is TGCGCCAGCAGCCAAGGTCTAGCGGGCGTCTACGAGCAGTACTTC.

J is TRBJ1-5 and V is TRBV19; tentatively, D is TRBD1 (6 bases). Germline V gene data show CDR1 as LNHDA and CDR2 as SQIVND (reference sequence). The CDR3 consists of 16 residues. V lost 3 bases and J lost 2, with 14 bases in between. The CDR3 region has the DNA TGTGCCAGTAGTATTAGGGGGAGGGGCGGCAATCAGCCCCAGCATTTT. Translating it yields CASSIRGRGGNQPQHF.

The J gene is TRBJ2-5, the V gene TRBV4-3, with TRBD2 matching over 7 bases. The CDR3 is 15 amino acids. In germline, CDR1 is LGHNA, CDR2 YSLEER. V shed 2 bases, J shed 4 bases, and the junction held 7 bases outside the gene matches. The CDR3 loop is CASSQRSGGLETQYF. For the CDR3, the DNA is TGCGCCAGCAGCCAAAGGTCCGGGGGGTTAGAGACCCAGTACTTC.

The count of this clone is one. The CDR3 spells CASSGVGQWTGELFF. The CDR3 DNA is TGTGCCAGCAGTGGCGTCGGACAGTGGACCGGGGAGCTGTTTTTT. This rearrangement joins TRBV2 to TRBJ2-2; D perhaps matches TRBD1 (6 bases). V dropped 4 bases and J dropped 5 bases, with 14 bases sitting between them. Germline V gene lookup returns CDR1 SNHLY and CDR2 FYNNEI. The CDR3 covers 15 residues.

The chain carries TRBV7-6 and TRBJ1-3; TRBD1 agrees at 7 bases. Losses at the gene ends were 2 bases for V and 4 bases for J; bases not matched to a gene: 2. Germline lookup yields CDR1 SGHVS and CDR2 FNYEAQ. This CDR3 is 14 amino acids long. This chain's CDR3 is CASSLWTGGNTIYF. The CDR3 bases are TGTGCCAGCAGCTTATGGACAGGAGGAAACACCATATATTTT.

This clone was seen many times. The chain is built from TRBV5-4 and TRBJ1-1; tentative D call: TRBD1 (6 bases). CDR3 length equals 15 residues. Germline CDR1 is SGHNT and CDR2 is YYREEE (reference sequence). The V gene lost 5 bases and the J gene lost 5 bases, with 19 bases spanning the gap. The CDR3 sequence: CASSTPRGAKTEAFF. In nucleotides, the CDR3 is TGTGCCAGCAGTACACCCAGGGGCGCGAAGACTGAAGCTTTCTTT.

This clone has a single count. The chain couples TRBV5-4 to TRBJ1-2; D unresolved. Germline-derived CDR1 and CDR2 are SGHNT and YYREEE (reference sequence). Trimming pared 0 bases from V and 8 bases from J, leaving 14 bases between. The CDR3 is made up of 14 amino acids. The CDR3 here is CASSLGDHRGGYTF. CDR3 bases: TGTGCCAGCAGCTTGGGAGACCACCGCGGAGGCTACACCTTC.

CDR3 DNA sequence: TGTGCCAGCTCTCAAACTAGCGGGAGTTCAAATGAGCAGTTCTTC. It is translated as CASSQTSGSSNEQFF. The genes are TRBV18 and TRBJ2-1, with 11 bases lining up with TRBD2. The CDR3 loop spans 15 amino acids. Losses at the gene ends were 6 bases for V and 7 bases for J; bases not matched to a gene: 8. Per the germline V gene, CDR1 is KGHSH and CDR2 is LQKENI. Supplemented by reference TRBV18 and TRBJ2-1, the full variable domain reads NAGVMQNPRHLVRRRGQEARLRCSPMKGHSHVYWYRQLPEEGLKFMVYLQKENIIDESGMPKERFSAEFPKEGPSILRIQQVVRGDSAAYFCASSQTSGSSNEQFFGPGTRLTVL.

The rearrangement links TRBV28 to TRBJ1-5; 9 bases line up with TRBD1. V lost 6 bases to trimming and J lost 8 bases; unmatched junction nucleotides: 11. The CDR3 consists of 15 residues. Germline V gene lookup returns CDR1 MDHEN and CDR2 SYDVKM. The CDR3 here is CASSLTGGKVEPQHF. CDR3 sequence (DNA): TGTGCCAGCAGCCTCACAGGGGGCAAGGTTGAGCCCCAGCATTTT.

The V and J genes are TRBV5-6 and TRBJ2-1; TRBD1 is a possible D gene (6 bases). CDR3 length: 13 residues. The V gene's germline CDR1 is SGHDT and CDR2 YYEEEE. The V end lost 6 bases, the J end lost 8 bases, and 15 bases lay between the germline ends. CDR3 DNA sequence: TGTGCCAGCAACCGCAGGGGTGGGGATGAGCAGTTCTTC. This sequence encodes CASNRRGGDEQFF.

This chain joins TRBV15 and TRBJ1-1; no definite D call. CDR1 is LNHNV, CDR2 YYDKDF, per germline (reference sequence). The germline V and J ends were trimmed by 0 bases and 1 base, with 9 bases remaining between them. This CDR3 has 15 amino acids. The CDR3 bases are TGTGCCACCAGCAGAGATCGCGCGGCGAACACTGAAGCTTTCTTT. Its translation is CATSRDRAANTEAFF.

This chain links TRBV7-8 with TRBJ2-3; TRBD1 might be the D (7 bases). Trimming pared 7 bases from V and 0 bases from J, leaving 14 bases between. CDR3 length equals 15 residues. The germline V gene encodes CDR1 SGHVS and CDR2 FQNEAQ. The chain's CDR3 is CASIPAGQSTDTQYF. The CDR3 DNA is TGTGCCAGCATCCCCGCGGGACAGAGCACAGATACGCAGTATTTT.

V and J are TRBV7-2 and TRBJ2-5, with 9 nucleotides matching TRBD2. The CDR3 is 15 residues long. Trimming cost V 5 bases and J 5 bases; bases outside gene matches: 9. The germline gives CDR1 SGHTA, CDR2 FQGNSA. The CDR3 nucleotides read TGTGCCAGCAGCAGTAGCGGGGGACAATGGGAGACCCAGTACTTC. It yields the protein CASSSSGGQWETQYF. Combining the CDR3 with reference TRBV7-2 and TRBJ2-5 gives the whole variable domain GAGVSQSPSNKVTEKGKDVELRCDPISGHTALYWYRQSLGQGLEFLIYFQGNSAPDKSGLPSDRFSAERTGGSVSTLTIQRTQQEDSAVYLCASSSSGGQWETQYFGPGTRLLVL.

The chain recombines TRBV19 with TRBJ1-4; 7 positions agree with TRBD1. J was trimmed by 10 bases and V by 8 bases; bases with no gene match: 13. In germline, CDR1 is LNHDA, CDR2 SQIVND (reference sequence). CDR3 length: 14 amino acids. CDR3: CASGTGAPQGKLFF. Here the CDR3 DNA reads TGTGCCAGTGGAACAGGGGCGCCCCAGGGAAAACTGTTTTTT.